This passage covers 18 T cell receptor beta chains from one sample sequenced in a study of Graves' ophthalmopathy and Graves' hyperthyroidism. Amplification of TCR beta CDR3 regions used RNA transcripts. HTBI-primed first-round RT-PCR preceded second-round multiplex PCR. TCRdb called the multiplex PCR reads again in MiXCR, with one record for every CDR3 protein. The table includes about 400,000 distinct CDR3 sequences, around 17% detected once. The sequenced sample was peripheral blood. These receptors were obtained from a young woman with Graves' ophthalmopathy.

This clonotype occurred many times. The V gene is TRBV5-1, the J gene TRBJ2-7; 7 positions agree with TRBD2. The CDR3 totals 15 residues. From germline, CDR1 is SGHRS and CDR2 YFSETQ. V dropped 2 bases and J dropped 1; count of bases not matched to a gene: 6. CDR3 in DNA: TGCGCCAGCAGCTTCGGCGGGACTATTTCCTACGAGCAGTACTTC. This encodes CASSFGGTISYEQYF.

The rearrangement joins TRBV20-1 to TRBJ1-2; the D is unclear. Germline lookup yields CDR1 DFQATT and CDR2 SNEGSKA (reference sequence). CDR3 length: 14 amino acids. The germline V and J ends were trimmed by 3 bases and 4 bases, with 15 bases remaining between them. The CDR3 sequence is CSASRGRSSYGYTF. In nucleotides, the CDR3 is TGCAGTGCTAGTCGCGGCAGGAGTAGCTATGGCTACACCTTC.

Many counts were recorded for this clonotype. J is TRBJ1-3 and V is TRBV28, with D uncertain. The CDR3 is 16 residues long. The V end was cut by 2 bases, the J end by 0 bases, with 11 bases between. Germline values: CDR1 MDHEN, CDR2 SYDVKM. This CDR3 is CASSLRSASSGNTIYF. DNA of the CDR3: TGTGCCAGCAGTTTAAGGTCCGCGAGCTCTGGAAACACCATATATTTT.

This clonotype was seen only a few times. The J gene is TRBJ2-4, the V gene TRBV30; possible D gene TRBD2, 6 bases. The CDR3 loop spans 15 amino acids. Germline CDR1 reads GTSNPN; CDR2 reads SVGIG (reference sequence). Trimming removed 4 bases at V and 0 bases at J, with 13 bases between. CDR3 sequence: CAWNRGDLAKNIQYF. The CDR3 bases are TGTGCCTGGAATCGCGGGGATCTAGCCAAAAACATTCAGTACTTC.

This CDR3 is CASIQMGAEAFF. For the CDR3, the DNA is TGTGCCAGCATCCAGATGGGGGCTGAAGCTTTCTTT. The genes are TRBV6-1 and TRBJ1-1, with D perhaps matching TRBD1 (5 bases). From germline, CDR1 is MNHNS and CDR2 SASEGT. Deletions cut 7 bases from V and 6 bases from J, with 12 bases between. The CDR3 is made up of 12 amino acids.

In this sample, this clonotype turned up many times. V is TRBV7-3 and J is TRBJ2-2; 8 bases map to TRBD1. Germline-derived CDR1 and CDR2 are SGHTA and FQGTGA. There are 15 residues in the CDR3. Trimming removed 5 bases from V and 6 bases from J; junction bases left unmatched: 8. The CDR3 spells CASSLGQGRSGELFF. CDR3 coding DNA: TGTGCCAGCAGCCTAGGACAGGGACGGTCCGGGGAGCTGTTTTTT.

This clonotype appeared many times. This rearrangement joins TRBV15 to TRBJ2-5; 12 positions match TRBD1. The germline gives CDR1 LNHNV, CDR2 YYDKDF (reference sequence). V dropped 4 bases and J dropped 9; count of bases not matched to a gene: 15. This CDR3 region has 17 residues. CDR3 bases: TGTGCCACCAGCAAGCCGGGGGGACAGGGGGCTCGAGGGGCCCAGTACTTC. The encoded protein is CATSKPGGQGARGAQYF.

The CDR3: CAWKNWTKAEAFF. CDR3 coding DNA: TGTGCCTGGAAAAACTGGACAAAAGCTGAAGCTTTCTTT. The rearrangement joins TRBV30 to TRBJ1-1, with D tentatively TRBD1 (5 bases). V shed 4 bases and J shed 6 bases, with 15 bases lying between them. Germline V lookup: CDR1 GTSNPN, CDR2 SVGIG (reference sequence). The CDR3 runs 13 residues. The full variable domain, in which reference TRBV30 and TRBJ1-1 provide the parts outside the CDR3, is SQTIHQWPATLVQPVGSPLSLECTVEGTSNPNLYWYRQAAGRGLQLLFYSVGIGQISSEVPQNLSASRPQDRQFILSSKKLLLSDSGFYLCAWKNWTKAEAFFGQGTRLTVV.

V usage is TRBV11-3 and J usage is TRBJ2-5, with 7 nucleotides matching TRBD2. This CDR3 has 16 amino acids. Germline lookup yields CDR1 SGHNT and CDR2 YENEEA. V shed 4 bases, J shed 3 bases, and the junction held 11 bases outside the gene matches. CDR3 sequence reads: CASSSQWAGGKETQYF. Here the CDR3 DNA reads TGTGCCAGCAGCTCCCAATGGGCCGGGGGGAAAGAGACCCAGTACTTC.

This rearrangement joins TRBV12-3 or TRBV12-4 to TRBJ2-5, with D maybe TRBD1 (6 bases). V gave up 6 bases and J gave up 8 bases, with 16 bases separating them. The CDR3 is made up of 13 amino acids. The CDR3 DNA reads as TGTGCCAGCAGGGGGACACCGACGGGAACCCAGTACTTC. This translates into CASRGTPTGTQYF.

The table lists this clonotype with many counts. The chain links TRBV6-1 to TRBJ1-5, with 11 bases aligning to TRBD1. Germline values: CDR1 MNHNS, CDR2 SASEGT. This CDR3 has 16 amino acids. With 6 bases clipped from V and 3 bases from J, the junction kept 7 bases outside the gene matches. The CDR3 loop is CASSADRGPDNQPQHF. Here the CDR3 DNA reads TGTGCCAGCAGCGCGGACAGGGGGCCCGACAATCAGCCCCAGCATTTT.

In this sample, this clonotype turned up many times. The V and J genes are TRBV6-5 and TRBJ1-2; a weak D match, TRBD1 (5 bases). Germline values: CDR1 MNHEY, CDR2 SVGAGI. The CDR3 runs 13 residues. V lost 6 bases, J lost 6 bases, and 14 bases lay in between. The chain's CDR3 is CASSRDPRDGYTF. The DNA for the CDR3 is TGTGCCAGCAGCAGGGACCCCCGAGATGGCTACACCTTC.

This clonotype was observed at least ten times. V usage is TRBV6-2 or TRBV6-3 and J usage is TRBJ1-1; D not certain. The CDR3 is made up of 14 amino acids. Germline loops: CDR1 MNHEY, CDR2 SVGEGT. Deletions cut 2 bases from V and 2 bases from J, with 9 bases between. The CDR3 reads CASSYVAANTEAFF. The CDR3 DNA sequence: TGTGCCAGCAGTTACGTGGCAGCAAACACTGAAGCTTTCTTT.

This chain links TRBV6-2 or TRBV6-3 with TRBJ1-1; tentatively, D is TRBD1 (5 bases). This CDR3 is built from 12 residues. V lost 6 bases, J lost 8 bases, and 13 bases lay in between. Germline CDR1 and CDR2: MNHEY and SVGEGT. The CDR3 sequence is CASSKPGLEAFF. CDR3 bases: TGTGCCAGCAGCAAACCGGGACTAGAAGCTTTCTTT.

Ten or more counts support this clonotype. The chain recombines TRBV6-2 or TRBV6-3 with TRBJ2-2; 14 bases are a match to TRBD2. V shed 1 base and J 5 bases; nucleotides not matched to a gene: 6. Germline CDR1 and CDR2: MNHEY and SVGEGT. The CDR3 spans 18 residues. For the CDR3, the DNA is TGTGCCAGCAGTTACTTGGTCGGACTAGCGGGAGGAACCGGGGAGCTGTTTTTT. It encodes CASSYLVGLAGGTGELFF.

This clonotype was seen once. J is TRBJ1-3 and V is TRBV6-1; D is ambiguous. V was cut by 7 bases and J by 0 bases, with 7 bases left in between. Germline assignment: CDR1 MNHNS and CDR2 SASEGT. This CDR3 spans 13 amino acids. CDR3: CASTSISGNTIYF. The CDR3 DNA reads TGTGCCAGCACATCGATCTCTGGAAACACCATATATTTT.

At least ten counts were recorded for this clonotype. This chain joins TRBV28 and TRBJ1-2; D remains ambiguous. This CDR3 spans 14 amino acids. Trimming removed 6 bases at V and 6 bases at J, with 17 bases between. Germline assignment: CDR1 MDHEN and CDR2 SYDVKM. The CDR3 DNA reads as TGTGCCAGCAGCAGCCTTGGGCCCCCCCATGGCTACACCTTC. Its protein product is CASSSLGPPHGYTF.

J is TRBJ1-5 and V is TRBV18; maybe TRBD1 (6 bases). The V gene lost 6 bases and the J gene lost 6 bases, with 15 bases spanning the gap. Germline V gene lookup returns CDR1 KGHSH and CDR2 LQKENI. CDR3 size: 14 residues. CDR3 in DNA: TGTGCCAGCTCCTCATGGGGGGCGGCTCAGCCCCAGCATTTT. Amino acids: CASSSWGAAQPQHF.